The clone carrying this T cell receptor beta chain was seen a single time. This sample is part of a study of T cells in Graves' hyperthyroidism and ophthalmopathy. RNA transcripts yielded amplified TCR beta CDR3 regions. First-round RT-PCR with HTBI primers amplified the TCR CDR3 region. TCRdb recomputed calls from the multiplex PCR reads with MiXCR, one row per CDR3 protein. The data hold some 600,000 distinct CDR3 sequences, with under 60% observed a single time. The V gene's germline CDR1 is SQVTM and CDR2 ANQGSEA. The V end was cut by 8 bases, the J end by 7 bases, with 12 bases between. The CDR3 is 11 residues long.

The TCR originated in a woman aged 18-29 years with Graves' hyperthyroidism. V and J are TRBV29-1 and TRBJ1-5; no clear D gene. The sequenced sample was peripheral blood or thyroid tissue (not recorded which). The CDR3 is CSSWGEQPQHF. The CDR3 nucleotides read TGCAGCAGTTGGGGAGAACAGCCCCAGCATTTT.